This T cell receptor beta chain was captured in a study of blood T cell repertoires in COVID-19. Study at large: Samples taken during acute and convalescent COVID-19 were collected in the United States, Italy and Spain. Sources were T cells, B-cell-depleted T cells, or PBMCs; the material itself was cDNA or gDNA.

The V and J ends lost 5 bases and 11 bases, in that order; junction bases with no gene match: 15. CDR1 SGHAT and CDR2 FQDESV come from the germline V gene (reference sequence). The CDR3 loop spans 16 amino acids. Source study methods: Cell counts per sample came from amplifying reference gene primers. Profiling relied on immunoSEQ multiplex PCR, and the TCRdb table lists in-frame clones only, not all of them. V, J and clone size are taken as reported in that table, and D and trimming were inferred from the DNA itself. Here the sample spans roughly 330,000 clones, roughly 86% being singletons. The source is a woman in her forties or fifties with acute or convalescent COVID-19. Sequencing was done on a sample of peripheral blood. The rearrangement links TRBV11-1 to TRBJ1-5; 10 bases line up with TRBD1. CDR3: CASSIRSGTGVSAQHF. The CDR3 bases are TGTGCCAGCAGCATCCGGAGTGGGACAGGGGTCTCAGCCCAGCATTTT. Supplemented by reference TRBV11-1 and TRBJ1-5, the full variable domain reads EAEVAQSPRYKITEKSQAVAFWCDPISGHATLYWYRQILGQGPELLVQFQDESVVDDSQLPKDRFSAERLKGVDSTLKIQPAELGDSAMYLCASSIRSGTGVSAQHFGDGTRLSIL.